This T cell receptor beta chain appears in the sequencing data of a study of CD8+CD57+ T cells in acquired aplastic anemia. At the level of the study: Isolated CD4+ and CD8+ cells, once sorted, yielded DNA averaging roughly 3 ug.

Profiling that covered TCR beta VDJ and CDR3 relied on genomic DNA as its template. TCRdb reprocessed the reads via MiXCR and lists one record per CDR3 protein. The sample contains hundreds of thousands of distinct CDR3 sequences, 82% of which appear only once. The germline gives CDR1 SNHLY, CDR2 FYNNEI. The CDR3 is 13 amino acids. Trimming pared 10 bases from V and 0 bases from J, leaving 12 bases between. Study-wide results and limits: The study identified roughly 31 CD8+ CDR3 sequences shared by patients and controls.

Of note for this clonotype: Its antigen is currently unknown.

An expansion of CD8+CD57+ cells by flow cytometry had been shown in patients chosen for sequencing. Every patient was diagnosed with severe acquired aplastic anemia. The blood sampling took place in patients who had so far received no therapy. The origin of this receptor is a human donor with aplastic anemia. The chain is built from TRBV2 and TRBJ1-1, with a tentative D call TRBD1 (6 bases). Sample: sorted CD4+, CD8+, or CD8+CD57+ T cells (not recorded which) from PBMCs. The chain's CDR3 is CAIRTVMNTEAFF. In nucleotides, the CDR3 is TGTGCCATCAGGACAGTTATGAACACTGAAGCTTTCTTT.